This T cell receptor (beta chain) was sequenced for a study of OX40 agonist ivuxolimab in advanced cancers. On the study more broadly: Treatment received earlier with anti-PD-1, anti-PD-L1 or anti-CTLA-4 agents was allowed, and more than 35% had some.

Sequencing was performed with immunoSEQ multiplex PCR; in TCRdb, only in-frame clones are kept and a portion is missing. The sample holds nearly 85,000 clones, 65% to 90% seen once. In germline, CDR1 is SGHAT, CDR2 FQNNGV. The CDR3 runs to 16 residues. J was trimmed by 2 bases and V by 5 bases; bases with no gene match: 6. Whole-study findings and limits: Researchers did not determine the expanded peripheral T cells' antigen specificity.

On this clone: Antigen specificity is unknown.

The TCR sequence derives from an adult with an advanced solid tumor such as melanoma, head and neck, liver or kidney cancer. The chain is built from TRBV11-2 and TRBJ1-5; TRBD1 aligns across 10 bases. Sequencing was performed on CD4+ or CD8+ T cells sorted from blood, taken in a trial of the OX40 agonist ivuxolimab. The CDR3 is CASSGDRGQGNQPQHF. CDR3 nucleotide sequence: TGTGCCAGCAGCGGTGACAGGGGGCAAGGCAATCAGCCCCAGCATTTT.